The clone carrying this T cell receptor (beta chain) came up many times. This CDR3 is 15 amino acids long. Trimming took off 0 bases at V and 2 bases at J, with 8 bases between the two ends. Germline V gene lookup returns CDR1 SGHTA and CDR2 FQGNSA. From the reads, TCRdb called clonotypes with MiXCR, one entry per CDR3 protein. The sample holds under 200,000 distinct CDR3 sequences, less than 9.5% seen once. This specimen belongs to a study of T cell repertoires in cytomegalovirus infection. The chain joins TRBV7-2 to TRBJ1-3, with D maybe TRBD1 (5 bases). This receptor was obtained from a human donor in good health (CMV status not recorded). Some clones in this sample may be carry-over from other donors' samples. The sample taken for sequencing was PBMCs. CDR3 DNA sequence: TGTGCCAGCAGCTTAGCCGGGGGGACTGGAAACACCATATATTTT. As protein: CASSLAGGTGNTIYF.